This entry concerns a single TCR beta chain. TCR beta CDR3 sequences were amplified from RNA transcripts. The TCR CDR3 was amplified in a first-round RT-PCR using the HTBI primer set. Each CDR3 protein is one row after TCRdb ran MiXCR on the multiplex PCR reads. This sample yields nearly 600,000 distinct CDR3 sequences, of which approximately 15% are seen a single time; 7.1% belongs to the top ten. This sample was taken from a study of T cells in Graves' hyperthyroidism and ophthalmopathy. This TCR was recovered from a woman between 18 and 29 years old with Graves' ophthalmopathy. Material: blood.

In nucleotides, the CDR3 is TGTGCCAGCAGTTACTCGATTTCACCGGGGTTAAAGGAAAAACTGTTTTTT. Protein product: CASSYSISPGLKEKLFF. This chain connects TRBV6-6 to TRBJ1-4, with unresolved D. The CDR3 runs to 17 residues. V was trimmed by 0 bases and J by 8 bases, leaving 19 bases between them. CDR1 is MNHNY, CDR2 SVGAGI, per germline (reference sequence).